This T cell receptor (beta chain) was recovered during a study of blood T cell repertoires in COVID-19. On the study more broadly: Whether acute or convalescent, the COVID-19 samples came from the United States, Italy and Spain.

The J segment lost 1 base and the V segment lost 4 bases, leaving 1 base of the junction unmatched. The CDR3 consists of 13 residues. Germline loops: CDR1 SNHLY, CDR2 FYNNEI. This table comes from immunoSEQ multiplex PCR, and its TCRdb copy is limited to in-frame clones, with some not included. The sample holds hundreds of thousands of clones, 75% to 90% seen once. Material: peripheral blood. This TCR was recovered from a woman aged 30 to 39 with active or convalescent COVID-19. The genes are TRBV2 and TRBJ2-7, with 7 bases fitting TRBD1. The CDR3 spells CASSVTGSYEQYF. The CDR3, as DNA: TGTGCCAGCAGTGTGACAGGGTCCTACGAGCAGTACTTC.